Below are 23 T cell receptor beta chains sequenced from a single sample in a study of post-analysis software for immune sequencing data. Their antigens remain unidentified. Study-wide points: TRBV5-6, TRBV5-1 and TRBV20-1 were among roughly 5 TRBV segments more frequent in patients than controls.

Unique-molecular-identifier-tagged TCR beta cDNA libraries were used. MiXCR, run by TCRdb on the PCR reads, gives a single entry per CDR3 protein. The sample holds a few hundred thousand distinct CDR3 sequences; approximately 39% are singletons and the top ten take 6% to 9%. Material: blood. The receptors come from a girl aged 2-10 years with multiple sclerosis.

This clonotype has more than one count but fewer than ten. The V and J genes are TRBV20-1 and TRBJ1-5, with no clear D. Germline CDR1 and CDR2: DFQATT and SNEGSKA (reference sequence). The length of the CDR3 is 9 residues. Trimming left V 6 bases short and J 7 bases short, with 4 bases between. This CDR3 is CSAGQPQHF. CDR3 bases: TGCAGTGCAGGCCAGCCCCAGCATTTT.

The table lists this clonotype with a few counts. The genes are TRBV20-1 and TRBJ2-1; D ambiguous. The V gene's germline CDR1 is DFQATT and CDR2 SNEGSKA (reference sequence). This CDR3 has 12 residues. Trimming left V 0 bases short and J 9 bases short, with 9 bases between. CDR3 in DNA: TGCAGTGCTAGAGAAAATCTGGGTGAGCAGTTCTTC. Protein product: CSARENLGEQFF.

The chain uses TRBV10-3 and TRBJ2-7; 8 nucleotides line up with TRBD1. CDR1 and CDR2 (germline): ENHRY, SYGVKD. The CDR3 totals 15 residues. V gave up 3 bases and J gave up 9 bases; unmatched junction bases: 13. CDR3 sequence reads: CAISDLGQGPSGQYF. As DNA, the CDR3 is TGTGCCATCAGTGACCTAGGACAGGGACCATCCGGGCAGTACTTC.

The rearrangement links TRBV7-8 to TRBJ2-3; D possibly corresponds to TRBD2 (5 bases). Per the germline V gene, CDR1 is SGHVS and CDR2 is FQNEAQ. Trimming left V 1 base short and J 3 bases short, with 8 bases between. This CDR3 has 14 amino acids. CDR3 loop: CASSLVWRTDTQYF. CDR3 nucleotide sequence: TGTGCCAGCAGCTTAGTTTGGAGGACAGATACGCAGTATTTT.

This clonotype was counted a few times. The chain combines TRBV12-3 or TRBV12-4 with TRBJ2-1, with TRBD1 identical over 9 bases. After removal of 7 bases from V and 6 bases from J, the junction contained 7 bases not matched to a gene. This CDR3 has 14 amino acids. CDR3: CASKLGQGGNEQFF. For the CDR3, the DNA is TGTGCCAGCAAGCTGGGACAGGGCGGCAATGAGCAGTTCTTC.

This clonotype came up a few times. This sequence joins TRBV28 and TRBJ1-1; D perhaps matches TRBD1 (5 bases). The CDR3 totals 15 residues. V shed 7 bases and J shed 7 bases, with 22 bases lying between them. Germline assignment: CDR1 MDHEN and CDR2 SYDVKM. CDR3 sequence reads: CASNQGSFRGVEAFF. The CDR3 DNA sequence: TGTGCCAGCAATCAGGGCAGCTTTAGAGGGGTTGAAGCTTTCTTT.

The chain recombines TRBV5-4 with TRBJ2-5; 8 bases line up with TRBD1. CDR1 is SGHNT and CDR2 is YYREEE in the germline V gene (reference sequence). J gave up 5 bases and V 4 bases, and 7 bases lay outside the gene matches. The CDR3 length is 14 residues. This CDR3 is CASSLGRGLETQYF. For the CDR3, the DNA is TGTGCCAGCAGCCTCGGCAGGGGGCTTGAGACCCAGTACTTC.

This chain links TRBV10-3 with TRBJ2-1; D is unresolved. The CDR3 length is 12 residues. V lost 10 bases and J 4 bases, leaving 11 bases between the germline ends. Germline V gene data show CDR1 as ENHRY and CDR2 as SYGVKD. CDR3 region: CATEDQYNEQFF. Here the CDR3 DNA reads TGTGCCACCGAGGACCAGTACAATGAGCAGTTCTTC.

This clonotype was seen a handful of times. The chain links TRBV7-8 to TRBJ2-7; the D gene is possibly TRBD2 (6 bases). The CDR3 is 14 amino acids. The V gene's germline CDR1 is SGHVS and CDR2 FQNEAQ. V shed 4 bases and J shed 3 bases, with 13 bases lying between them. The CDR3 DNA reads TGTGCCAGCAGCTACCGGGACTTTAACTACGAGCAGTACTTC. Protein product: CASSYRDFNYEQYF.

V is TRBV15 and J is TRBJ2-1; D is ambiguous. Trimming cost V 6 bases and J 5 bases, with 11 bases left between them. Germline values: CDR1 LNHNV, CDR2 YYDKDF (reference sequence). This CDR3 has 13 amino acids. CDR3 nucleotide sequence: TGTGCCACCAGATCGGGTAGCAACAATGAGCAGTTCTTC. It encodes CATRSGSNNEQFF.

This chain joins TRBV5-1 and TRBJ2-1; 12 bases line up with TRBD2. Germline V lookup: CDR1 SGHRS, CDR2 YFSETQ. The CDR3 is 14 amino acids. With 6 bases clipped from V and 3 bases from J, the junction kept 1 base outside the gene matches. CDR3 in amino acids: CASKTSGSYNEQFF. The CDR3 nucleotides are TGCGCCAGCAAGACTAGCGGGAGCTACAATGAGCAGTTCTTC.

This clonotype was seen a few times. This chain connects TRBV2 to TRBJ2-1; no definite D call. Germline V gives CDR1 SNHLY, CDR2 FYNNEI. The length of the CDR3 is 12 residues. Trimming left V 3 bases short and J 2 bases short, with 2 bases between. The CDR3 coding sequence is TGTGCCAGCAGTGATGCCTACAATGAGCAGTTCTTC. Residues: CASSDAYNEQFF.

The table lists this clonotype with a few counts. The chain joins TRBV20-1 to TRBJ2-7, with 8 bases fitting TRBD2. Germline assignment: CDR1 DFQATT and CDR2 SNEGSKA (reference sequence). The V and J ends lost 4 bases and 0 bases, in that order; junction bases with no gene match: 5. This CDR3 region has 14 residues. The CDR3 spells CSAKTSESSYEQYF. In DNA form, the CDR3 reads TGCAGTGCTAAGACTAGCGAGAGCTCCTACGAGCAGTACTTC.

J is TRBJ2-5 and V is TRBV10-3, with D maybe TRBD2 (5 bases). V shed 5 bases and J shed 1 base, with 11 bases lying between them. The CDR3 sequence is 14 residues long. Germline-derived CDR1 and CDR2 are ENHRY and SYGVKD. CDR3 DNA sequence: TGTGCCATCAGTTACGAACTAGGCCAAGAGACCCAGTACTTC. Translating it yields CAISYELGQETQYF.

The sample holds a few counts of this clonotype. This chain uses TRBV20-1 with TRBJ2-1; D is unclear. V lost 4 bases to trimming and J lost 10 bases, with 17 bases between them. The length of the CDR3 is 13 residues. CDR1 DFQATT and CDR2 SNEGSKA come from the germline V gene (reference sequence). CDR3: CSATLFVFEEQFF. CDR3 nucleotides: TGCAGTGCTACACTCTTCGTTTTTGAAGAGCAGTTCTTC.

Only a few counts were recorded for this clonotype. This chain uses TRBV15 with TRBJ2-7; D remains unclear. Germline V gene sequence: CDR1 LNHNV, CDR2 YYDKDF (reference sequence). The CDR3 is made up of 12 amino acids. Between the trimmed V and J ends, which lost 2 bases and 3 bases, there was a span of 5 bases. The CDR3 loop is CATSRSGYEQYF. The DNA for the CDR3 is TGTGCCACCAGCAGATCGGGCTACGAGCAGTACTTC.

CDR3 sequence (DNA): TGTGCCAGCAGTTACTCGGCGGACTATGGCTACACCTTC. Translated: CASSYSADYGYTF. V and J are TRBV6-2 or TRBV6-3 and TRBJ1-2; D gene unclear. The germline gives CDR1 MNHEY, CDR2 SVGEGT. Between the trimmed V and J ends, which lost 0 bases and 3 bases, there was a span of 5 bases. The CDR3 spans 13 residues.

This clonotype was seen more than once but under ten times. The chain has TRBV20-1 and TRBJ2-7, with 9 bases aligning to TRBD2. Germline trimming cut 7 bases from V and 3 bases from J; bases unmatched to any gene: 4. Germline CDR1 and CDR2: DFQATT and SNEGSKA (reference sequence). This CDR3 has 12 residues. As DNA, the CDR3 is TGCAGTGTCACGACTAGCGGCTACGAGCAGTACTTC. Protein sequence: CSVTTSGYEQYF.

This clonotype has more than one count but fewer than ten. V usage is TRBV10-3 and J usage is TRBJ1-5; 7 bases match TRBD1. CDR1 is ENHRY and CDR2 is SYGVKD in the germline V gene. After removal of 4 bases from V and 6 bases from J, the junction contained 3 bases not matched to a gene. The CDR3 has 13 residues. CDR3 coding DNA: TGTGCCATCAGTGCGGACAGGTTTCAGCCCCAGCATTTT. Encoded protein: CAISADRFQPQHF.

The chain carries TRBV7-9 and TRBJ2-7, with TRBD1 matching over 9 bases. V lost 5 bases, J lost 5 bases, and 16 bases stayed unmatched. This CDR3 region has 17 residues. From germline, CDR1 is SEHNR and CDR2 FQNEAQ (reference sequence). As DNA, the CDR3 is TGTGCCAGCAGCCCTCTCCTGACGGGACAGGGAACCCACGAGCAGTACTTC. Translated: CASSPLLTGQGTHEQYF.

V usage is TRBV15 and J usage is TRBJ2-1; D perhaps matches TRBD1 (5 bases). Trimming removed 4 bases at V and 5 bases at J, with 15 bases between. The CDR3 extends over 15 amino acids. Germline CDR1 is LNHNV and CDR2 is YYDKDF (reference sequence). This chain's CDR3 is CATSTWKTADNEQFF. The CDR3 nucleotides read TGTGCCACCAGCACGTGGAAGACAGCAGACAATGAGCAGTTCTTC.

The chain uses TRBV2 and TRBJ2-2; D gene uncertain. V gave up 4 bases and J gave up 1 base, with 7 bases separating them. Germline-derived CDR1 and CDR2 are SNHLY and FYNNEI. There are 14 residues in the CDR3. CDR3 loop: CASSGLMNTGELFF. Written as DNA, the CDR3 is TGTGCCAGCAGTGGTCTGATGAACACCGGGGAGCTGTTTTTT.

This clonotype was found a few times. The chain uses TRBV6-5 and TRBJ1-2; D gene unclear. Trimming took off 2 bases at V and 1 base at J, with 8 bases between the two ends. Germline-derived CDR1 and CDR2 are MNHEY and SVGAGI. This CDR3 has 14 amino acids. The CDR3 protein is CASSYDTVNYGYTF. CDR3 nucleotide sequence: TGTGCCAGCAGTTACGACACAGTTAACTATGGCTACACCTTC.